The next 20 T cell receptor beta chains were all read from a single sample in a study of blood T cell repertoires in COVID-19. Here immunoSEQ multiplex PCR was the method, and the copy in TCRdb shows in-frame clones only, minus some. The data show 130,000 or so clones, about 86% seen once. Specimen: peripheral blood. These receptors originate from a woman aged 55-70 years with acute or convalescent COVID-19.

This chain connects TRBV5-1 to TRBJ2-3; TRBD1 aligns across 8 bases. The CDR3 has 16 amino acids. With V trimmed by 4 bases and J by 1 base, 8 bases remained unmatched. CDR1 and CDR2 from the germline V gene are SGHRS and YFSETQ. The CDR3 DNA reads TGCGCCAGCAGCCCCACCCAGGGGGCTCGCACAGATACGCAGTATTTT. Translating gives CASSPTQGARTDTQYF.

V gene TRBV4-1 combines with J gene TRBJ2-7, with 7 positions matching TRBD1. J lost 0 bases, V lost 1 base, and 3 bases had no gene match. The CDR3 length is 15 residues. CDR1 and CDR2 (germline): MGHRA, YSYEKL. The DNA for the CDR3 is TGCGCCAGCAGCCAAGTGGACAGGAGCTCCTACGAGCAGTACTTC. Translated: CASSQVDRSSYEQYF.

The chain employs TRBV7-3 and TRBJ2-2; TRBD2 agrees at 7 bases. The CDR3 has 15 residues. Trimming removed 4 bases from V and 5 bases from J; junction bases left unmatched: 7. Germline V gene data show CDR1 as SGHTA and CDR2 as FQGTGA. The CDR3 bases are TGTGCCAGCAGCTCCGACCGGACTAGGACCGGGGAGCTGTTTTTT. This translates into CASSSDRTRTGELFF. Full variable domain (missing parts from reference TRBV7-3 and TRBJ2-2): GAGVSQTPSNKVTEKGKYVELRCDPISGHTALYWYRQSLGQGPEFLIYFQGTGAADDSGLPNDRFFAVRPEGSVSTLKIQRTERGDSAVYLCASSSDRTRTGELFFGEGSRLTVL.

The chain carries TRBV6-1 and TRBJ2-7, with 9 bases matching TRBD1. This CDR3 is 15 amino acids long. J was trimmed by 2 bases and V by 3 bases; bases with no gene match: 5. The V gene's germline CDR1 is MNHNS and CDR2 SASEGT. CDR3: CASSEAGTGTYEQYF. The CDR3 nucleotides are TGTGCCAGCAGTGAGGCCGGGACAGGGACCTACGAGCAGTACTTC.

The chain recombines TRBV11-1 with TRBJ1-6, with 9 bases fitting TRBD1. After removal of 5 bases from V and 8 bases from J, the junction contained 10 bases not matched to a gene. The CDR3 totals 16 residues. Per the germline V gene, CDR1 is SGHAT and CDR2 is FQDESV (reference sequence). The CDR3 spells CASSPTGGFSDSPLHF. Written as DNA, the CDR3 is TGTGCCAGCAGCCCGACAGGGGGTTTTTCGGATTCACCCCTCCACTTT. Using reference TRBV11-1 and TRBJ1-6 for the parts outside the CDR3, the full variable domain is EAEVAQSPRYKITEKSQAVAFWCDPISGHATLYWYRQILGQGPELLVQFQDESVVDDSQLPKDRFSAERLKGVDSTLKIQPAELGDSAMYLCASSPTGGFSDSPLHFGNGTRLTVT.

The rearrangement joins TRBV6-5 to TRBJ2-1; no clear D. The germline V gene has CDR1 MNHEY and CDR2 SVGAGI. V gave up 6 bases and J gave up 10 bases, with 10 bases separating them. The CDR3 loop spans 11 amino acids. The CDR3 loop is CASSRSREQFF. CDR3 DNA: TGTGCCAGCAGCCGCTCTAGAGAGCAGTTCTTC.

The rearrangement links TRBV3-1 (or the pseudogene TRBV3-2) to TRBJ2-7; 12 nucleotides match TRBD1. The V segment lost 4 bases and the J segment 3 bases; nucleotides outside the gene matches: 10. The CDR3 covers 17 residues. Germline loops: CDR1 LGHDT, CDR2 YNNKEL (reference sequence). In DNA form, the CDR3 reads TGTGCCAGCAGCCCTGGCCGGGACAGGGGGCTCGGCTACGAGCAGTACTTC. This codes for CASSPGRDRGLGYEQYF.

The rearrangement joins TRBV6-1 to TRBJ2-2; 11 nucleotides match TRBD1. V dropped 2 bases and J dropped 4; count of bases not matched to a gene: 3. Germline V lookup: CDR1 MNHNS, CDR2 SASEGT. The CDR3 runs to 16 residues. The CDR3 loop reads CASSESGQGATGELFF. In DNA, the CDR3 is TGTGCCAGCAGTGAATCTGGACAGGGGGCCACCGGGGAGCTGTTTTTT.

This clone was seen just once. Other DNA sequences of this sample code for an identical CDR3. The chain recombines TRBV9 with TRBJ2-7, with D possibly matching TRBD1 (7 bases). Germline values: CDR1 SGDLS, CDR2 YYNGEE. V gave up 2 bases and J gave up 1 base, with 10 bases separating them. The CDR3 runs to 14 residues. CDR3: CASSVQGGSYEQYF. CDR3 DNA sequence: TGTGCCAGCAGCGTTCAGGGGGGTTCCTACGAGCAGTACTTC.

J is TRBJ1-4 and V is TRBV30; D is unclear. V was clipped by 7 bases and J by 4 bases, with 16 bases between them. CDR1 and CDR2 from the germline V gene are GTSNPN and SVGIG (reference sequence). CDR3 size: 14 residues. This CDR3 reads CAYLRRGNNEKLFF. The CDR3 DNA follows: TGTGCCTACCTGAGACGAGGGAATAATGAAAAACTGTTTTTT.

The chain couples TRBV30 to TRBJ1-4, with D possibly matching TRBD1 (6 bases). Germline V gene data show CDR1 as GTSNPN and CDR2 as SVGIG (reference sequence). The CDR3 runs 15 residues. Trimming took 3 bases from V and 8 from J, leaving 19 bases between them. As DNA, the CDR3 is TGTGCCTGGAGCCTAAAGACAGGTTTTGAGGAAAAACTGTTTTTT. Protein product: CAWSLKTGFEEKLFF.

The CDR3 bases are TGTGCCAGCAGCTTAGACAGGGGGCCTGGGGAGCTGTTTTTT. As protein: CASSLDRGPGELFF. V is TRBV13 and J is TRBJ2-2; 9 bases fit TRBD1. The CDR3 contains 14 residues. The V gene end was trimmed by 1 base and the J gene end by 8 bases; junction bases not matched to a gene: 2. The germline CDR1 and CDR2 sequences are PRHDT and FYEKMQ (reference sequence).

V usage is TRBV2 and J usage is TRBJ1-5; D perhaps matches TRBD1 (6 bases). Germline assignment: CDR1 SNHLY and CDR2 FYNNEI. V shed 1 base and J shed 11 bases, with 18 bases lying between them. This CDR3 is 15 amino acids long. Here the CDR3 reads CASSEGGPDQGTQHF. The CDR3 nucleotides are TGTGCCAGCAGTGAAGGGGGCCCGGACCAGGGGACCCAGCATTTT.

The CDR3 nucleotides are TGTGCCAGCAGCGTAGAGGGGAGGTTCCGAACCCCGAACAATGAGCAGTTCTTC. This sequence encodes CASSVEGRFRTPNNEQFF. This chain connects TRBV9 to TRBJ2-1; tentative D call: TRBD2 (6 bases). With 0 bases removed from V and 5 bases from J, the gap between germline ends came to 21 bases. Germline CDR1 is SGDLS and CDR2 is YYNGEE. This CDR3 region has 18 residues.

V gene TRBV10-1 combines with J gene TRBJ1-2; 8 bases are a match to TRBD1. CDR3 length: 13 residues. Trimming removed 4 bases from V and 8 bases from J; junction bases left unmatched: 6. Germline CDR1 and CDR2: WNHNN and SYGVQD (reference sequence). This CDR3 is CASSAGGAGGYTF. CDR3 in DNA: TGCGCCAGCAGTGCAGGGGGCGCGGGAGGCTACACCTTC.

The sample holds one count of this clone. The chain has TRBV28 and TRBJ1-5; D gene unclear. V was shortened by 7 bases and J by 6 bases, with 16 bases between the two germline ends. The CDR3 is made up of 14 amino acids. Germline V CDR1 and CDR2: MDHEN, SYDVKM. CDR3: CASNEDGFLQPQHF. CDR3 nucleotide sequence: TGTGCCAGCAACGAAGACGGGTTCCTTCAGCCCCAGCATTTT.

The chain's CDR3 is CASSLRGATDTQYF. The CDR3 DNA sequence: TGCGCCAGCAGCCTCCGGGGTGCGACAGATACGCAGTATTTT. This chain joins TRBV5-1 and TRBJ2-3; D might be TRBD2 (5 bases). The CDR3 length is 14 residues. Trimming took 4 bases from V and 3 from J, leaving 12 bases between them. Germline-derived CDR1 and CDR2 are SGHRS and YFSETQ.

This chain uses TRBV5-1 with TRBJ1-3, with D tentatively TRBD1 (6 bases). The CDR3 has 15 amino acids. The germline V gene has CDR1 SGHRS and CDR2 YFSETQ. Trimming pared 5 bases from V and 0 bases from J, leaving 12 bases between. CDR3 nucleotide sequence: TGCGCCAGCAGAAAAGGGACAATCTCTGGAAACACCATATATTTT. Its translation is CASRKGTISGNTIYF.

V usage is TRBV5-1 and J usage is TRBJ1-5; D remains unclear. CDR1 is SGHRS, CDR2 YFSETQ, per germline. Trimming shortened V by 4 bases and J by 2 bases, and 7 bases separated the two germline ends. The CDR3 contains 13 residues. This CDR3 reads CASSPRGNQPQHF. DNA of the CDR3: TGCGCCAGCAGCCCGAGAGGCAATCAGCCCCAGCATTTT.

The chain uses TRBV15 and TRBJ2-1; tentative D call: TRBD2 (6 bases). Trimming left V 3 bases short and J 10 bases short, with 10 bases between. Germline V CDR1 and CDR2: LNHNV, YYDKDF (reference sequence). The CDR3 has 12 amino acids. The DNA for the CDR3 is TGTGCCACCAGCAGGTTAGCGGACGAGCAGTTCTTC. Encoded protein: CATSRLADEQFF.